This TCR beta chain was found in a study of sequential checkpoint blockade in melanoma. Germline V gene data show CDR1 as SGHRS and CDR2 as YFSETQ. V was clipped by 2 bases and J by 4 bases; unmatched bases: 5. CDR3 size: 15 residues. Generated by immunoSEQ multiplex PCR, the TCRdb table keeps only in-frame clones and is missing some. The sample includes approximately 5,000 clones, 20% to 30% of them seen just once. Treatment given: randomized to nivolumab then ipilimumab (arm A) or the reverse (arm B). The chain carries TRBV5-1 and TRBJ2-5, with 10 bases aligning to TRBD2. The TCR comes from a human donor with melanoma. The sequencing used tumor tissue (inferred from file names), collected from a patient given nivolumab and ipilimumab in sequence. The CDR3 reads CASSFSGGSGETQYF. The CDR3 DNA sequence: TGCGCCAGCAGCTTTAGCGGGGGGTCGGGAGAGACCCAGTACTTC. Using reference TRBV5-1 and TRBJ2-5 for the parts outside the CDR3, the full variable domain is KAGVTQTPRYLIKTRGQQVTLSCSPISGHRSVSWYQQTPGQGLQFLFEYFSETQRNKGNFPGRFSGRQFSNSRSEMNVSTLELGDSALYLCASSFSGGSGETQYFGPGTRLLVL.